The clone carrying this T cell receptor beta chain was seen at least ten times. Trimming took 7 bases from V and 4 from J; bases not matched to a gene: 9. Per the germline V gene, CDR1 is SQVTM and CDR2 is ANQGSEA. This CDR3 contains 14 residues. MiXCR was run by TCRdb on the 5' RACE reads, yielding one entry per CDR3 protein. This sample carries around 50,000 distinct CDR3 sequences, 9.1% of them seen once, and the ten largest clones take 4% to 4.5%. The sample comes from a study of early T cells in non-severe SARS-CoV-2 infection. The wider study: Unsorted whole-blood RNA was sequenced in bulk, leaving chains unpaired.

The chain is built from TRBV29-1 and TRBJ1-4; 7 nucleotides match TRBD1. Specimen: whole blood. This TCR derives from an adult who was a healthcare worker with PCR-confirmed SARS-CoV-2 infection or an uninfected control (not recorded which). Written as DNA, the CDR3 is TGCAGCGGGGCACGACAGGGTCTTAATGAAAAACTGTTTTTT. As protein: CSGARQGLNEKLFF.